What follows are 14 T cell receptor beta chains derived from one specimen sequenced in a study of tumor and adjacent non-tumor tissue in lung cancer. No cell sorting was done before RNA was extracted from the tissue. TCRbeta libraries were built with three rounds of nested PCR, modified from ARM-PCR. TCRdb independently ran MiXCR on the multiplex PCR reads; one entry per CDR3 protein. The data show fewer than 85,000 distinct CDR3 sequences, 55% to 85% seen once. Material for sequencing was lung tumor tissue. The receptors were sampled from a man in his sixties with non-small cell lung cancer.

This clonotype was picked up one time. This chain joins TRBV6-1 and TRBJ1-6; D remains unclear. CDR3 length: 17 amino acids. Germline V gene data show CDR1 as MNHNS and CDR2 as SASEGT. CDR3 DNA sequence: TGTGTCAACAGTGAAGCGGGAAGGAGCTCCTATAATTCACCCCTCCACTTT. Its protein product is CVNSEAGRSSYNSPLHF.

The chain has TRBV20-1 and TRBJ2-1, with D unresolved. The CDR3 consists of 13 residues. Germline V CDR1 and CDR2: DFQATT, SNEGSKA (reference sequence). V was trimmed by 7 bases and J by 4 bases, leaving 14 bases between them. The CDR3 sequence is CSVIDLPYNEQFF. The CDR3, as DNA: TGCAGTGTTATAGATCTCCCTTACAATGAGCAGTTCTTC.

This clonotype showed up just a few times. The V call is TRBV6-5, the J call TRBJ2-7, with D possibly TRBD1 on 6 matching bases. Germline V gene sequence: CDR1 MNHEY, CDR2 SVGAGI. CDR3 length: 14 residues. Trimming shortened V by 5 bases and J by 4 bases, and 15 bases separated the two germline ends. The CDR3 region is CASSRPDRTYEQYF. Written as DNA, the CDR3 is TGTGCCAGCAGTCGACCGGACAGAACATACGAGCAGTACTTC.

V usage is TRBV6-5 and J usage is TRBJ2-5; 12 bases fit TRBD2. J lost 11 bases, V lost 5 bases, and 15 bases had no gene match. The germline V gene encodes CDR1 MNHEY and CDR2 SVGAGI. The CDR3 is 16 residues long. The CDR3 reads CASSTSGRTGLERQYF. The CDR3 nucleotides read TGTGCCAGCAGTACTAGCGGGAGGACGGGGCTGGAGAGACAGTACTTC.

Regarding this clonotype: A much larger clone differs from this one at a single base, so this may be a read error. CDR3 loop: CASSRMFGEQFF. For the CDR3, the DNA is TGTGCCAGCAGCCGGATGTTCGGTGAGCAGTTCTTC. J is TRBJ2-1 and V is TRBV11-2; D gene ambiguous. Trimming pared 5 bases from V and 9 bases from J, leaving 11 bases between. Germline CDR1 SGHAT, CDR2 FQNNGV. This CDR3 comprises 12 residues.

Regarding this clonotype: The germline gene is not matched at one end of the junction; a read error may be the cause. V gene TRBV5-4 combines with J gene TRBJ2-1, with D perhaps matching TRBD2 (6 bases). Germline CDR1 reads SGHNT; CDR2 reads YYREEE (reference sequence). This CDR3 has 17 residues. The DNA of the CDR3 is TGTGCCAGCAGCTTTGAGAGGGGTCCGAGGAGGGTCTATGAGCAGCTCTTC. This encodes CASSFERGPRRVYEQLF.

This clonotype was seen more than once but under ten times. This clone may be a read error of a much larger clone one base away. The rearrangement links TRBV5-5 to TRBJ2-5, with a tentative D call TRBD2 (6 bases). The germline V gene encodes CDR1 SGHKS and CDR2 YYEKEE (reference sequence). The CDR3 has 15 amino acids. The CDR3 loop is CANSLMTRSAETQYF. In DNA form, the CDR3 reads TGTGCCAACAGCTTGATGACTAGAAGCGCGGAGACCCAGTACTTC.

Remarks on this clonotype: Sequence at one end of the junction differs from germline and may be a read error. The chain links TRBV29-1 to TRBJ2-3, with D tentatively TRBD1 (6 bases). CDR1 and CDR2 (germline): SQVTM, ANQGSEA. The CDR3 runs 15 residues. The CDR3 DNA reads as TGCAGCGTTGAAGGATCGGGGACAACGACTGATACGCGGTATTTT. Translated, it gives CSVEGSGTTTDTRYF.

The V gene is TRBV28, the J gene TRBJ2-1; 12 bases line up with TRBD2. Germline assignment: CDR1 MDHEN and CDR2 SYDVKM. Trimming cost V 5 bases and J 16 bases; bases outside gene matches: 18. This CDR3 region has 16 residues. Here the CDR3 reads CASSTASGRDLNGQFF. In DNA, the CDR3 is TGTGCCAGCAGTACTGCTAGCGGGAGGGATCTCAATGGGCAATTCTTC.

Note on this clonotype: A read error is possible here, since a much larger clone lies one base away. In DNA form, the CDR3 reads TGTGCCAGCAGCCGTTCTAGCGGGGCTTACAATGAGCAGTTCTTC. Translated: CASSRSSGAYNEQFF. The chain carries TRBV14 and TRBJ2-1; 9 positions match TRBD2. CDR3 length: 15 amino acids. The trim removed 4 bases at V and 4 bases at J, leaving 5 bases unmatched. CDR1 SGHDN and CDR2 FVKESK come from the germline V gene.

A remark on this clonotype: At one end, the junction sequence differs from germline, possibly due to a read error. The genes are TRBV6-6 and TRBJ2-3, with a tentative D call TRBD1 (5 bases). The CDR3 is made up of 12 amino acids. The germline CDR1 and CDR2 sequences are MNHNY and SVGAGI (reference sequence). CDR3 nucleotides: TGTGACAGCAGGATCCAAACAGGTACGCAGTATTTT. Amino acids: CDSRIQTGTQYF.

Points on this clonotype: A clone one base away is much larger, so this may be a read error. The chain uses TRBV7-9 and TRBJ2-7; 9 nucleotides agree with TRBD2. Germline CDR1 reads SEHNR; CDR2 reads FQNEAQ (reference sequence). The CDR3 loop spans 16 amino acids. With 5 bases clipped from V and 4 bases from J, the junction kept 12 bases outside the gene matches. The CDR3 DNA reads TGTGCCAGCAGCCCCGGTGGACTAGCGTGGCAATACGAGCAGTACTTC. This sequence encodes CASSPGGLAWQYEQYF. Full variable domain (remainder filled in from reference TRBV7-9 and TRBJ2-7): DTGVSQNPRHKITKRGQNVTFRCDPISEHNRLYWYRQTLGQGPEFLTYFQNEAQLEKSRLLSDRFSAERPKGSFSTLEIQRTEQGDSAMYLCASSPGGLAWQYEQYFGPGTRLTVT.

As regards this clonotype: Germline is not matched at one junction end, which may reflect a read error. This chain connects TRBV20-1 to TRBJ2-1, with 10 bases matching TRBD1. The CDR3 extends over 15 amino acids. Germline CDR1 reads DFQATT; CDR2 reads SNEGSKA (reference sequence). CDR3 sequence reads: CSDRGGDRGANEQFF. Here the CDR3 DNA reads TGCAGTGATAGAGGGGGGGACAGGGGAGCCAATGAGCAGTTCTTC.

In regard to this clonotype: A read error may be the cause here, since a much bigger clone is one base away. CDR3 region: CSVRVGLSYDYTF. DNA for the CDR3: TGCAGCGTCCGAGTGGGTCTGAGCTATGACTACACCTTC. The V and J genes are TRBV29-1 and TRBJ1-2, with unresolved D. The germline V gene has CDR1 SQVTM and CDR2 ANQGSEA. There are 13 residues in the CDR3.